The next 13 T cell receptor beta chains were all read from a single sample in a study of blood T cell repertoires in COVID-19. Assay: immunoSEQ multiplex PCR; the TCRdb copy retains only in-frame clones and omits some. The sample consists of about 60,000 clones, about 90% of them appearing once. The material sequenced was peripheral blood. The receptors originated from a man in his fifties or sixties with acute or convalescent COVID-19.

The rearrangement joins TRBV5-4 to TRBJ2-5; 10 bases fit TRBD1. The length of the CDR3 is 16 residues. Germline V CDR1 and CDR2: SGHNT, YYREEE (reference sequence). V was clipped by 5 bases and J by 1 base; unmatched bases: 8. The CDR3 sequence is CASRRDRGLIQETQYF. CDR3 in DNA: TGTGCCAGCAGACGGGACAGGGGCCTTATCCAAGAGACCCAGTACTTC.

The J gene is TRBJ1-5, the V gene TRBV12-3 or TRBV12-4; unclear D gene. The CDR3 runs to 11 residues. V lost 3 bases, J lost 6 bases, and 3 bases lay in between. CDR3 in amino acids: CASSLSQPQHF. The CDR3 DNA reads as TGTGCCAGCAGTTTGAGTCAGCCCCAGCATTTT.

V is TRBV6-5 and J is TRBJ2-3, with 13 bases aligning to TRBD2. This CDR3 has 15 amino acids. Germline V CDR1 and CDR2: MNHEY, SVGAGI. V shed 7 bases, J shed 9 bases, and the junction held 10 bases outside the gene matches. CDR3 in DNA: TGTGCCAGCACCCTGGGACTAGCGGGGCTCAGAACGCAGTATTTT. It translates to CASTLGLAGLRTQYF.

V and J are TRBV21-1 and TRBJ1-5; TRBD1, the table's D call, lacks a check against the DNA. TRBV21-1 corresponds to a pseudogene. The CDR3 spans 13 residues. The CDR3, as DNA: TGTGCCAGCAGCAAGGCCCCCAATCAGCCCCAGCATTTT. It codes for CASSKAPNQPQHF.

The J gene is TRBJ2-1, the V gene TRBV10-3; 11 bases align to TRBD2. The CDR3 loop spans 15 amino acids. The ends lost 3 bases at V and 7 bases at J; junction bases unmatched: 5. The V gene's germline CDR1 is ENHRY and CDR2 SYGVKD. The CDR3 is CAISELAGAGNEQFF. The CDR3 nucleotides read TGTGCCATCAGTGAACTAGCGGGAGCTGGTAATGAGCAGTTCTTC.

J is TRBJ2-7 and V is TRBV11-2, with 7 bases aligning to TRBD2. CDR1 and CDR2 from the germline V gene are SGHAT and FQNNGV. This CDR3 is built from 16 residues. Trimming cost V 2 bases and J 0 bases; bases outside gene matches: 7. The CDR3 is CASSLTVGGPSYEQYF. Here the CDR3 DNA reads TGTGCCAGCAGCTTAACAGTGGGAGGGCCCTCCTACGAGCAGTACTTC.

The chain combines TRBV19 with TRBJ1-1, with TRBD1 identical over 9 bases. The trim removed 4 bases at V and 0 bases at J, leaving 9 bases unmatched. This CDR3 comprises 17 residues. The germline V gene has CDR1 LNHDA and CDR2 SQIVND (reference sequence). In DNA form, the CDR3 reads TGTGCCAGTAGTAGAACCGGGACAGGGTTCATGAACACTGAAGCTTTCTTT. Encoded protein: CASSRTGTGFMNTEAFF.

The chain carries TRBV27 and TRBJ1-5; 7 bases fit TRBD1. The germline V gene encodes CDR1 MNHEY and CDR2 SMNVEV (reference sequence). V lost 10 bases and J lost 1; bases outside the gene matches: 7. CDR3 length equals 14 residues. In DNA form, the CDR3 reads TGTGCCACAGGAGGAGGGGGCAGCAATCAGCCCCAGCATTTT. Translation gives CATGGGGSNQPQHF.

The chain uses TRBV11-1 and TRBJ2-2, with 9 bases identical to TRBD1. V was pared by 7 bases and J by 3 bases, with 6 bases of the junction left unmatched. The germline V gene has CDR1 SGHAT and CDR2 FQDESV (reference sequence). CDR3 length: 15 amino acids. CDR3 DNA sequence: TGTGCCAGCACCTCGGGGACAGGGCACACCGGGGAGCTGTTTTTT. Protein product: CASTSGTGHTGELFF.

This clone was picked up a small number of times. The gene calls are TRBV10-3 and TRBJ2-5, with 8 bases matching TRBD2. Trimming took 10 bases from V and 5 from J; bases not matched to a gene: 12. CDR1 ENHRY and CDR2 SYGVKD come from the germline V gene. CDR3 size: 14 residues. CDR3 sequence (DNA): TGTGCCACCACACCGGGACTAGTTGGGGAGACCCAGTACTTC. Translated: CATTPGLVGETQYF.

The chain employs TRBV5-1 and TRBJ1-4; 8 nucleotides agree with TRBD1. This CDR3 has 16 residues. In germline, CDR1 is SGHRS, CDR2 YFSETQ. The ends lost 2 bases at V and 2 bases at J; junction bases unmatched: 5. CDR3 protein: CASSLMYRGTNEKLFF. The CDR3 region has the DNA TGCGCCAGCAGCTTAATGTACAGGGGGACTAATGAAAAACTGTTTTTT.

The rearrangement joins TRBV24-1 to TRBJ2-6, with 11 bases fitting TRBD2. The CDR3 extends over 18 amino acids. With V trimmed by 5 bases and J by 1 base, 6 bases remained unmatched. Germline V gives CDR1 KGHDR, CDR2 SFDVKD. This chain's CDR3 is CATSGRTSGHSGANVLTF. The CDR3 nucleotides read TGTGCCACCAGTGGCAGGACTAGCGGGCATTCTGGGGCCAACGTCCTGACTTTC.

The J gene is TRBJ1-2, the V gene TRBV28; the D gene is possibly TRBD1 (5 bases). Germline CDR1 and CDR2: MDHEN and SYDVKM. Trimming took off 10 bases at V and 2 bases at J, with 11 bases between the two ends. There are 12 residues in the CDR3. In nucleotides, the CDR3 is TGTGCCATCACAGACAGAAACTATGGCTACACCTTC. Encoded protein: CAITDRNYGYTF.